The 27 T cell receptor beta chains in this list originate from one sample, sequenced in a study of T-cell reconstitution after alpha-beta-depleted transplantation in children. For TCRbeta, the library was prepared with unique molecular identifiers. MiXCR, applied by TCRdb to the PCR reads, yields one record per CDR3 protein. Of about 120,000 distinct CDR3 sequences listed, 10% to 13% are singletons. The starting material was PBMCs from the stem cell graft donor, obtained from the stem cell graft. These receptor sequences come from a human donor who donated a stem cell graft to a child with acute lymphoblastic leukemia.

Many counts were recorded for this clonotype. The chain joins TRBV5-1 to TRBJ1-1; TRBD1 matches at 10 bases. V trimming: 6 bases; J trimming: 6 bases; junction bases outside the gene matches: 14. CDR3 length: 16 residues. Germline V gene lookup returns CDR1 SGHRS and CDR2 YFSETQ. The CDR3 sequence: CASTYGTGVLWAEAFF. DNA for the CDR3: TGCGCCAGCACTTACGGGACAGGGGTCCTTTGGGCTGAAGCTTTCTTT.

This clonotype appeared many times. CDR3 sequence (DNA): TGTGCCAGCTCACCTCTGGACGACACCGGGGAGCTGTTTTTT. Translating gives CASSPLDDTGELFF. J is TRBJ2-2 and V is TRBV18; D is uncertain. The V end lost 3 bases, the J end lost 3 bases, and 8 bases lay between the germline ends. The CDR3 runs to 14 residues. Germline lookup yields CDR1 KGHSH and CDR2 LQKENI.

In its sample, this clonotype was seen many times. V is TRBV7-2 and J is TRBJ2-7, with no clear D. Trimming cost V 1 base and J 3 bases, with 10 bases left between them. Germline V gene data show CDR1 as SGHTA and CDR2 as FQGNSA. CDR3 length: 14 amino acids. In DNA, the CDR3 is TGTGCCAGCAGCTTAGAGGCCCAGCACTACGAGCAGTACTTC. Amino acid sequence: CASSLEAQHYEQYF.

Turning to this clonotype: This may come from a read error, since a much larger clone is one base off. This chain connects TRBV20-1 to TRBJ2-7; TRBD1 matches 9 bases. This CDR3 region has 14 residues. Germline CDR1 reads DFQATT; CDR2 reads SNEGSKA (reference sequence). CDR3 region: CGARAPGQGNEQYF. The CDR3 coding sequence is TGCGGTGCTAGGGCCCCGGGACAGGGAAACGAGCAGTACTTC.

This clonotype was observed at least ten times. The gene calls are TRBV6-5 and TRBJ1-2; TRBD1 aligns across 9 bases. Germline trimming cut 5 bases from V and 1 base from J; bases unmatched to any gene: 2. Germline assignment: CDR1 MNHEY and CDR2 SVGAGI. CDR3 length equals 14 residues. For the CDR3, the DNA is TGTGCCAGCAGTCGGACAGGGGTTAACTATGGCTACACCTTC. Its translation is CASSRTGVNYGYTF.

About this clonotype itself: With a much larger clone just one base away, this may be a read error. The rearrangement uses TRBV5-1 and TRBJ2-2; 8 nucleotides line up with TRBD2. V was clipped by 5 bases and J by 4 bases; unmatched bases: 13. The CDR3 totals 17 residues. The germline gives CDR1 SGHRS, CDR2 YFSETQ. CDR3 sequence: CASRLRSSGMSTGELFF. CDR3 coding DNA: TGCGCCAGCAGACTCCGGAGTAGCGGGATGAGCACCGGGGAGCTGTTTTTT. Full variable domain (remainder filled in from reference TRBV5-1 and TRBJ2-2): KAGVTQTPRYLIKTRGQQVTLSCSPISGHRSVSWYQQTPGQGLQFLFEYFSETQRNKGNFPGRFSGRQFSNSRSEMNVSTLELGDSALYLCASRLRSSGMSTGELFFGEGSRLTVL.

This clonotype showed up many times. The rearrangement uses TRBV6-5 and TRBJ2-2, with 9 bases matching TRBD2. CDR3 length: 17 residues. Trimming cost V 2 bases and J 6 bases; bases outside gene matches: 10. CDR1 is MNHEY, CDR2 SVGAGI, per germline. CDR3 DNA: TGTGCCAGCAGTTACCCGCAGGCGGGAGGGCCGTCCGGGGAGCTGTTTTTT. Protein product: CASSYPQAGGPSGELFF.

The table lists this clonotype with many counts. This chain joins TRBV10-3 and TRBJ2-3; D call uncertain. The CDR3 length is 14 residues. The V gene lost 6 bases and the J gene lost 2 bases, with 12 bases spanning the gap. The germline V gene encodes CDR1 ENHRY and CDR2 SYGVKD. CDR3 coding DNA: TGTGCCATCAGGGGCTTCCCCTCCACAGATACGCAGTATTTT. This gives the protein CAIRGFPSTDTQYF.

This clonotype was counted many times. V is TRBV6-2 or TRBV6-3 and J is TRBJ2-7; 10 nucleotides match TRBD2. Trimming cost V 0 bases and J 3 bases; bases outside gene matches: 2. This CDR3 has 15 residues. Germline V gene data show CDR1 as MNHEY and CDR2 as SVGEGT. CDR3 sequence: CASSYSPSGGYEQYF. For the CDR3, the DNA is TGTGCCAGCAGTTACTCGCCTAGCGGGGGCTACGAGCAGTACTTC.

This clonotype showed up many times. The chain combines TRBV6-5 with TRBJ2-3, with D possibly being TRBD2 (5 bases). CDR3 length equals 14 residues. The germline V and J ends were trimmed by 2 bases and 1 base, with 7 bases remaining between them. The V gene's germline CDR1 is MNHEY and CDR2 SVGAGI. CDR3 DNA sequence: TGTGCCAGCAGTTACCAGGAGGGCACAGATACGCAGTATTTT. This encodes CASSYQEGTDTQYF.

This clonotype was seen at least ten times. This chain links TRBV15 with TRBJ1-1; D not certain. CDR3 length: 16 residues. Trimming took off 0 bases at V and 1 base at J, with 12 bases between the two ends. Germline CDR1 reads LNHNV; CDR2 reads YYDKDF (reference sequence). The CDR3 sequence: CATSRDGPRANTEAFF. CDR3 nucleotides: TGTGCCACCAGCAGAGATGGTCCACGGGCGAACACTGAAGCTTTCTTT.

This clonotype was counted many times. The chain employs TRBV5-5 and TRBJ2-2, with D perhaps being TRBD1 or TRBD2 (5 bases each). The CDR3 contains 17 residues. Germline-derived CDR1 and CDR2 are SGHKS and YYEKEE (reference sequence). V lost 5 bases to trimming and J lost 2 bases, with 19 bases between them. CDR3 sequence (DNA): TGTGCCAGCAGACCGTCCGGGGCAGGGTATAACACCGGGGAGCTGTTTTTT. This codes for CASRPSGAGYNTGELFF. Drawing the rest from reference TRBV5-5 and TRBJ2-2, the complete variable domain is DAGVTQSPTHLIKTRGQQVTLRCSPISGHKSVSWYQQVLGQGPQFIFQYYEKEERGRGNFPDRFSARQFPNYSSELNVNALLLGDSALYLCASRPSGAGYNTGELFFGEGSRLTVL.

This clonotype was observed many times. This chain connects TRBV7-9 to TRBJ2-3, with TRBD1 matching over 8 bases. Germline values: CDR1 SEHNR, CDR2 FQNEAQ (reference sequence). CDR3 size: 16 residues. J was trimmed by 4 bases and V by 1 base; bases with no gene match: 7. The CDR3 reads CASSLGLDRVPDTQYF. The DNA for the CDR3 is TGTGCCAGCAGCTTAGGGCTGGACAGGGTCCCAGATACGCAGTATTTT.

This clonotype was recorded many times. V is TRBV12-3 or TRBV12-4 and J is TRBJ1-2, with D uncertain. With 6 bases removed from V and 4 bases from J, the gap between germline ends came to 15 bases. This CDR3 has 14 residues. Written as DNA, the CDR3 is TGTGCCAGCAGCCATACCATGGAACCCTATGGCTACACCTTC. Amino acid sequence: CASSHTMEPYGYTF.

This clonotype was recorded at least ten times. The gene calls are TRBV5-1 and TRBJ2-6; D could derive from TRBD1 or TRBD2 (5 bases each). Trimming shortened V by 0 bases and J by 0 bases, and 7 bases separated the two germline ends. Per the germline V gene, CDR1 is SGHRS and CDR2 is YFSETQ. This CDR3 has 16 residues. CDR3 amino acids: CASSLGGTSGANVLTF. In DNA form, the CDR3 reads TGCGCCAGCAGCTTGGGAGGGACCTCTGGGGCCAACGTCCTGACTTTC.

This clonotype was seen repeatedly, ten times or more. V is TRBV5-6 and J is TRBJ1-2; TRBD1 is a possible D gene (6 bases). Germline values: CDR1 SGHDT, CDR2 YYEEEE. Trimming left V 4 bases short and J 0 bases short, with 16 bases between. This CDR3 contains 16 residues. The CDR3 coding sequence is TGTGCCAGCAGCCCAATTCGGACAGAAGCTAACTATGGCTACACCTTC. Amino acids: CASSPIRTEANYGYTF.

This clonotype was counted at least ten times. Written as DNA, the CDR3 is TGTGCCAGCAGCCCAGGACAGGGTCCCTCCTACGAGCAGTACTTC. The encoded protein is CASSPGQGPSYEQYF. The gene calls are TRBV7-2 and TRBJ2-7, with TRBD1 matching over 8 bases. The CDR3 is made up of 15 amino acids. The V segment lost 5 bases and the J segment 0 bases; nucleotides outside the gene matches: 6. Germline V gene data show CDR1 as SGHTA and CDR2 as FQGNSA.

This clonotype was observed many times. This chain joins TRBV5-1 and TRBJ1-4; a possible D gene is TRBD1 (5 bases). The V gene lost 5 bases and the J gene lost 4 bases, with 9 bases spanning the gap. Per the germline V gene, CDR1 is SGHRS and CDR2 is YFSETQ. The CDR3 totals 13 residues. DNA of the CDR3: TGCGCCAGCAGTCGGGGCTTTAATGAAAAACTGTTTTTT. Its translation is CASSRGFNEKLFF. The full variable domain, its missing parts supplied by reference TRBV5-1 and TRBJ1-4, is KAGVTQTPRYLIKTRGQQVTLSCSPISGHRSVSWYQQTPGQGLQFLFEYFSETQRNKGNFPGRFSGRQFSNSRSEMNVSTLELGDSALYLCASSRGFNEKLFFGSGTQLSVL.

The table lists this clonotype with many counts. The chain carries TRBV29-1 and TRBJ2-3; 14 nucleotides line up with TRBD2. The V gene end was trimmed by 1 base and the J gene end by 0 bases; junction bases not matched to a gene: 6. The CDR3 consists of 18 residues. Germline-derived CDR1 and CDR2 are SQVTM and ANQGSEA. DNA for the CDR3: TGCAGCGTTGAAGGGGGACTAGCGGGGGCCCTAAGCACAGATACGCAGTATTTT. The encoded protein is CSVEGGLAGALSTDTQYF.

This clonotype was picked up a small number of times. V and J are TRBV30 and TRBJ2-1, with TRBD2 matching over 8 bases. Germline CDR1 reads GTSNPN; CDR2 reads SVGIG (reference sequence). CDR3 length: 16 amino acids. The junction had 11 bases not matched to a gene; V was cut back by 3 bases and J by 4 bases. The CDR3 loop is CAWRLAGLPFYNEQFF. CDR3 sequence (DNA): TGTGCCTGGAGATTAGCGGGACTCCCCTTTTACAATGAGCAGTTCTTC.

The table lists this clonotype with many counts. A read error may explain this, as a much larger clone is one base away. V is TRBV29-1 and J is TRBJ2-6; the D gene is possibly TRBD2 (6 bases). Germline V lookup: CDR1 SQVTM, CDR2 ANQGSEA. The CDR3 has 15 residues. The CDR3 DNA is TGCAGCGTGATCCGGGGGACCTCTGGGGCCAACGGCCTGACTTTC. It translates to CSVIRGTSGANGLTF.

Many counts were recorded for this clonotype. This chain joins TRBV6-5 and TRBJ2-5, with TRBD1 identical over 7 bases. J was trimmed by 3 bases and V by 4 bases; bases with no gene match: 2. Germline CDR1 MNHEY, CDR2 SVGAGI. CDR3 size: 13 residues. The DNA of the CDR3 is TGTGCCAGCAGTTTGCAGGGGGAAGAGACCCAGTACTTC. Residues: CASSLQGEETQYF.

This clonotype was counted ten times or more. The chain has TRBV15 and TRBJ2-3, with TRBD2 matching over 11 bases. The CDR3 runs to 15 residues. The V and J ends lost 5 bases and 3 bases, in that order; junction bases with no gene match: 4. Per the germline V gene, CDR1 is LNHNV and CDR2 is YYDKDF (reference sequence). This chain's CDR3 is CATSGSGGATDTQYF. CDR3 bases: TGTGCCACCAGCGGTAGCGGGGGGGCTACAGATACGCAGTATTTT. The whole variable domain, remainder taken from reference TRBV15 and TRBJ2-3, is DAMVIQNPRYQVTQFGKPVTLSCSQTLNHNVMYWYQQKSSQAPKLLFHYYDKDFNNEADTPDNFQSRRPNTSFCFLDIRSPGLGDTAMYLCATSGSGGATDTQYFGPGTRLTVL.

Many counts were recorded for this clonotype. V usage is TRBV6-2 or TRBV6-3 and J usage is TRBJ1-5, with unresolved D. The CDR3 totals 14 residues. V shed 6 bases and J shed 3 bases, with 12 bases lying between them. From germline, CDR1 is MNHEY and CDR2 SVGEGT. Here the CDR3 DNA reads TGTGCCAGCAGCCCGGGGTACCTCAATCAGCCCCAGCATTTT. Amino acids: CASSPGYLNQPQHF.

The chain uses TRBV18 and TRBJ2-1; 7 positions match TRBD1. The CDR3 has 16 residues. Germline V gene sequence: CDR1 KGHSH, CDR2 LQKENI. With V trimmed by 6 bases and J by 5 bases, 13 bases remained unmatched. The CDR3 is CASSPTGAARNNEQFF. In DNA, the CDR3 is TGTGCCAGCTCGCCTACAGGGGCCGCGCGAAACAATGAGCAGTTCTTC.

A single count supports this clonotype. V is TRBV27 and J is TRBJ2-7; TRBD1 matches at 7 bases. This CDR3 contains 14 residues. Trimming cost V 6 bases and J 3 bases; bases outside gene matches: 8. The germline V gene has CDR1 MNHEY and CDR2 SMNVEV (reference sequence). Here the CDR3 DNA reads TGTGCCAGCAGGACGGCCAGGGGGATCTACGAGCAGTACTTC. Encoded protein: CASRTARGIYEQYF.

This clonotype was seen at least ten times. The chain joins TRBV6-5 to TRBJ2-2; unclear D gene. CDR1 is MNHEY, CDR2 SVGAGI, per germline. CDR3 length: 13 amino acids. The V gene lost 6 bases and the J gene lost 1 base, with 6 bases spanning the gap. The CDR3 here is CASRVGNTGELFF. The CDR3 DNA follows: TGTGCCAGCAGGGTCGGGAACACCGGGGAGCTGTTTTTT.